This T cell receptor (beta chain) was sequenced for a study of T cell repertoires in cytomegalovirus infection. Looking at the study overall: Public TCR beta signatures marked donors with CMV infection and the matching HLA. Study results and caveats: The ex vivo response showed dominance by HLA-C-restricted CMV-specific TCR beta clonotypes. Summed frequency of shared TCR beta families picked out CMV carriers who also had the relevant HLA.

The germline V gene encodes CDR1 SGHTA and CDR2 FQGNSA. Germline trimming cut 4 bases from V and 3 bases from J; bases unmatched to any gene: 9. This CDR3 is built from 19 residues. Using its own MiXCR run on the reads, TCRdb lists one record per CDR3 protein. The table has around 200,000 distinct CDR3 sequences, roughly 17% seen once. This clonotype was counted at least ten times. Its antigen is not known. The sequencing input was CD8+ T cells from PBMCs. This TCR came from a human donor in good health (CMV status not recorded). Some clones in this sample may be carry-over from other donors' samples. V gene TRBV7-2 combines with J gene TRBJ2-2; TRBD2 matches at 15 bases. CDR3 DNA sequence: TGTGCCAGCAGCTCGAGTCCGGGACTAGCGGGGGGCGACACCGGGGAGCTGTTTTTT. Translating it yields CASSSSPGLAGGDTGELFF.